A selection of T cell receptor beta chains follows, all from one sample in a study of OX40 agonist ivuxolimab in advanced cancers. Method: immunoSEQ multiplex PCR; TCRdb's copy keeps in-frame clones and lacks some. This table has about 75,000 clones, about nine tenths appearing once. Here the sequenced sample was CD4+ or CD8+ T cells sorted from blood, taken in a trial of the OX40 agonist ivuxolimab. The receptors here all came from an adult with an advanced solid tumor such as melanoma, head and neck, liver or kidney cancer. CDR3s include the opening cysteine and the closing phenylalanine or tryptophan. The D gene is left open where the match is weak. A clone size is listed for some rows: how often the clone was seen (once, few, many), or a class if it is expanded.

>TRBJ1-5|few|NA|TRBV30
TGTGCCTGGAGTGTACAGTCTGGCCAGCCCCAGCATTTT
CAWSVQSGQPQHF
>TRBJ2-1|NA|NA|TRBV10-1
TGCGCCAGCGGGAGCTCCTACAATGAGCAGTTCTTC
CASGSSYNEQFF
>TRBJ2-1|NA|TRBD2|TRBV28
TGTGCCAGCAGTTTGAGCGGGGGGGCGCGGGAGCAGTTCTTC
CASSLSGGAREQFF
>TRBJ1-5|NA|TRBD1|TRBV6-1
TGTGCCAGCAGTGAAGCGGGACAGCAGCCCCAGCATTTT
CASSEAGQQPQHF
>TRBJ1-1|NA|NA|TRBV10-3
TGTGCCATCAGTGAAGGCGCAGGGTCGGACACTGAAGCTTTCTTT
CAISEGAGSDTEAFF
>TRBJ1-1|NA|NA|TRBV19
TGTGCCAGTAGTATCGTGGGCTCGAACACTGAAGCTTTCTTT
CASSIVGSNTEAFF
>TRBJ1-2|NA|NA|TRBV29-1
TGCAGCGTTAGTCATGACAGGCTGTATGGCTACACCTTC
CSVSHDRLYGYTF
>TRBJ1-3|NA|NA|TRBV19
TGTGCCAGTAGTATTCCGGGGCCGCAGCGGTTT
CASSIPGPQRF
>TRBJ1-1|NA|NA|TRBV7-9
TGTGCCAGCAGCTTAGGAGGGGGCACTGAAGCTTTCTTT
CASSLGGGTEAFF
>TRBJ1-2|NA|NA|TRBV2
TGTGCCAGCATCCGTCCAGGGGCAGGGCCCGGCTATGGCTACACCTTC
CASIRPGAGPGYGYTF
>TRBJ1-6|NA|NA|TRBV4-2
TGTGCCAGCAGCCAAGCGCAGGGTAATTCACCCCTCCACTTT
CASSQAQGNSPLHF
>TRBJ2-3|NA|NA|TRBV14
TGTGCCAGCAGCCTGAGTTGGGATCCGCAGTATTTT
CASSLSWDPQYF
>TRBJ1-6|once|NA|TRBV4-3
TGCGCCAGCAGCCAAGATACGGCAGTTTCTAATTCACCCCTCCACTTT
CASSQDTAVSNSPLHF
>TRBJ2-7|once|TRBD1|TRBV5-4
TGTGCCAGCAGCTGGGGACAGGGGGTGGGGGAGCAGTACTTC
CASSWGQGVGEQYF
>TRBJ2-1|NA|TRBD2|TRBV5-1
TGCGCCAGCAGCGCGCTAGCGGGGGGACCCTCCAATGAGCAGTTCTTC
CASSALAGGPSNEQFF
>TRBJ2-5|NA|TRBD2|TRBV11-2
TGTGCCAGCAGCCCAGGACTAGCGCGTCCCCAGTACTTC
CASSPGLARPQYF
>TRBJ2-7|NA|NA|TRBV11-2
TGTGCCAGCACCTCCAGCTCCTACGAGCAGTACTTC
CASTSSSYEQYF
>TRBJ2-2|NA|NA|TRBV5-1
TGCGCCAGCAGCTTGGTTGGGGTTAACACCGGGGAGCTGTTTTTT
CASSLVGVNTGELFF
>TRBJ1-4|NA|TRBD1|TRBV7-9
TGTGCCAGCAGCCTACAGGGGGCAACTAATGAAAAACTGTTTTTT
CASSLQGATNEKLFF
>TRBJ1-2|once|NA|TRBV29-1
TGCAGCGTTGACGCAGGGGGCTACACCTTC
CSVDAGGYTF
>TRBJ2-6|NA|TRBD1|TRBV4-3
TGCGCCAGCAGCCAAGAGCCCCGGACAGGGACTGGGGCCAACGTCCTGACTTTC
CASSQEPRTGTGANVLTF
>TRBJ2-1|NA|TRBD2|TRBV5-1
TGCGCCAGCAGCTTGAACCCGACTAGCGGGAGCGGGAATGAGCAGTTCTTC
CASSLNPTSGSGNEQFF
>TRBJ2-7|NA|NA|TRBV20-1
TGCAGTGCGGGGGTTGAGCAGTACTTC
CSAGVEQYF
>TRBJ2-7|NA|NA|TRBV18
TGTGCCAGCTCACCATCACCTGGGTACGAGCAGTACTTC
CASSPSPGYEQYF
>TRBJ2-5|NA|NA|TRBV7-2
TGTGCCAGCAGCTTAGTAGGACAAGAGACCCAGTACTTC
CASSLVGQETQYF
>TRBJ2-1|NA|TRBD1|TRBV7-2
TGTGCCAGCAGCTTAACGACAGGGCCGGGCAATGAGCAGTTCTTC
CASSLTTGPGNEQFF
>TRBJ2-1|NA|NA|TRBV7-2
TGTGCCAGCAGCTTAGTTGAGGGGGTGTATACTGAGCAGTTCTTC
CASSLVEGVYTEQFF
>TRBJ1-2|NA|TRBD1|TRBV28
TGTGCCAGCAGTTCGACAGGGAACTATGGCTACACCTTC
CASSSTGNYGYTF
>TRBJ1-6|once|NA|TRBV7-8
TGTGCCAGCAGCTCCTCATCGAGGGATAATTCACCCCTCCACTTT
CASSSSSRDNSPLHF
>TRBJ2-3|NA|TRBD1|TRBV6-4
TGTGCCAGCAGTGTAATAAGGGGGCTCCTGGGGCCAGATACGCAGTATTTT
CASSVIRGLLGPDTQYF
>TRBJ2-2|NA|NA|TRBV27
TGTGCCAGCAGTTCCCCCGGGACCCCAGCCACCGGGGAGCTGTTTTTT
CASSSPGTPATGELFF
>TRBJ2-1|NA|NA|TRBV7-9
TGTGCCAGCAGCTTAGTGGACGGCCCTAACGGGCGAAAGCAGTTCTTC
CASSLVDGPNGRKQFF
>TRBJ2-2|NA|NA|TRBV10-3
TGTGCCATCAGTGCGGCCGACGCGGTACGGCCCGGGGAGCTGTTTTTT
CAISAADAVRPGELFF
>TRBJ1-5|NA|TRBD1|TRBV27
TGTGCCAGCAGTCAAGGACAGGGATTTAGCAATCAGCCCCAGCATTTT
CASSQGQGFSNQPQHF
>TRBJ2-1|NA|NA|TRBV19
TGTGCCAGTAGTATAGGACGCGGGACTCCCCTGGGGAACGAGCAGTTCTTC
CASSIGRGTPLGNEQFF
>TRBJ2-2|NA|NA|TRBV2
TGTGCCAGCAGTGACAGAACGAACACCGGGGAGCTGTTTTTT
CASSDRTNTGELFF
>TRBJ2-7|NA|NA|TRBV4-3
TGCGCCAGCAGCCAAGAAACAGGGATCACCTCCGAGCAGTACTTC
CASSQETGITSEQYF
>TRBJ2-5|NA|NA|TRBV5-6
TGTGCCAGCAGCGCTACAGGGTTCCCCCAAGAGACCCAGTACTTC
CASSATGFPQETQYF
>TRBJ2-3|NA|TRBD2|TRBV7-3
TGTGCCAGCAGCTTATTCAGCGGGGGAGACACAGATACGCAGTATTTT
CASSLFSGGDTDTQYF
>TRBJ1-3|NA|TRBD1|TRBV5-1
TGCGCCAGCAGCGAAACCGGGACAGGGGTTTCCTCTGGAAACACCATATATTTT
CASSETGTGVSSGNTIYF
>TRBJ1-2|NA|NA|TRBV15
TGTGCCACCAGCCCACGGGGAGGCTACACCTTC
CATSPRGGYTF
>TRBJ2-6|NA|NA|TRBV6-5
TGTGCCAGCAGTGGCGGGGGCAGCTGGGCCAACGTCCTGACTTTC
CASSGGGSWANVLTF
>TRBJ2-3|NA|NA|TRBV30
TGTGCCTGGAGGACGACTTCAGATACGCAGTATTTT
CAWRTTSDTQYF
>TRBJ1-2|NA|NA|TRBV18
TGTGCCAGCTCACCACAGCCAGGGGTTAACTATGGCTACACCTTC
CASSPQPGVNYGYTF
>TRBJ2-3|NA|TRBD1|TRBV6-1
TGTGCCACCACGGGACAGGGGTTTACAGATACGCAGTATTTT
CATTGQGFTDTQYF
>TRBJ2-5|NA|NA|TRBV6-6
TGTGCCAGCAGTTATAATCTCCAAGAGACCCAGTACTTC
CASSYNLQETQYF
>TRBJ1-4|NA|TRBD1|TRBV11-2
TGTGCCAGCAGCTTAGATCGGACGACAGGGTATGAAAAACTGTTTTTT
CASSLDRTTGYEKLFF
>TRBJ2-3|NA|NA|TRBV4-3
TGCGCCAGCAGCCAAGTTGATAGGATCCCAGATACGCAGTATTTT
CASSQVDRIPDTQYF
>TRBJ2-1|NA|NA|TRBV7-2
TGTGCCAGCAGCTTAGGTAGAGCGGGCAATGAGCAGTTCTTC
CASSLGRAGNEQFF
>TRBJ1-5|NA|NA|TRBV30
TGTGCCTGGAGTTACACGGAAGGTTTGCATTTT
CAWSYTEGLHF
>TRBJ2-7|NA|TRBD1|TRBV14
TGTGCCAGCAGCCAAGTAAGGTTCGGGACAGGGAACGAGCAGTACTTC
CASSQVRFGTGNEQYF
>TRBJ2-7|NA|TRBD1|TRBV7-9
TGTGCCAGCAGCCCCCGGACAGGATCCTACGAGCAGTACTTC
CASSPRTGSYEQYF
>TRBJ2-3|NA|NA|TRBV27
TGTGCCAGCAAAGTTTCTCACGGGGAGACAGATACGCAGTATTTT
CASKVSHGETDTQYF
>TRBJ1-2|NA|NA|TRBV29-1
TGCAGCGTTGAATTCTCTGAGGGCTACACCTTC
CSVEFSEGYTF
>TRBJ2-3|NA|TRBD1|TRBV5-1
TGCGCCAGCAGCCTGGGACAGGGGGCATATTCTAGCACAGATACGCAGTATTTT
CASSLGQGAYSSTDTQYF
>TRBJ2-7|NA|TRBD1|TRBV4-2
TGTGCCAGCAGCCAAGATTCCCAGTCGGGGACAGGGGGCCGCGAGCAGTACTTC
CASSQDSQSGTGGREQYF
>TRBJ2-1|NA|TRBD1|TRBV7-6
TGTGCCAGCAGCTTAGAGGGATGGACAGGGAATGAGCAGTTCTTC
CASSLEGWTGNEQFF
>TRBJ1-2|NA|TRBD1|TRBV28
TGTGCCAGCAGTTTAATGACAGGGAACTATGGCTACACCTTC
CASSLMTGNYGYTF